Listed below are T cell receptor beta chains from one sample, sequenced in a study of shared clonotypes between healthy human individuals. This table comes from immunoSEQ multiplex PCR, and its TCRdb copy is limited to in-frame clones, with some not included. The repertoire has some 650,000 clones, approximately 97% of them found once; the top ten carry 0.045% to 0.06%. Specimen: naive CD4+ T cells sorted from blood. The receptors were sampled from a woman aged 25 to 45 in good health. The CDR3 runs from the conserved cysteine through the conserved F or W. The order of the fields is clone size, D gene, J gene, V gene, CDR3 DNA, CDR3 protein. A D gene is named only where the DNA matches it firmly. A clone size is listed for some rows: how often the clone was seen (once, few, many), or a class if it is expanded.

size: -; D: TRBD1; J: TRBJ1-6; V: TRBV4-1; DNA: TGCGCCAGCAGCCCGGGGGACAGGGACAATTCACCCCTCCACTTT; CDR3: CASSPGDRDNSPLHF
size: -; D: -; J: TRBJ2-7; V: TRBV5-5; DNA: TGTGCCAGCACCGGGACGGGCCACGACGAGCAGTACTTC; CDR3: CASTGTGHDEQYF
size: -; D: -; J: TRBJ2-7; V: TRBV6-5; DNA: TGTGCCAGCAGTTACGGGAGTCCCGAACTAGGCTACGAGCAGTACTTC; CDR3: CASSYGSPELGYEQYF
size: -; D: -; J: TRBJ1-2; V: TRBV2; DNA: TGTGCCAGCACGCTTTTCGACGGGGCTAACTATGGCTACACCTTC; CDR3: CASTLFDGANYGYTF
size: -; D: TRBD1; J: TRBJ1-5; V: TRBV7-4; DNA: TGTGCCAGCAGCCTGGTAGGCAGGGGGCCTCAGCCCCAGCATTTT; CDR3: CASSLVGRGPQPQHF
size: -; D: TRBD2; J: TRBJ2-1; V: TRBV7-3; DNA: TGTGCCAGCAGCTTAAACCCCCTACCTAGCCGCGGGAGCTCCTACAATGAGCAGTTCTTC; CDR3: CASSLNPLPSRGSSYNEQFF
size: -; D: TRBD2; J: TRBJ2-1; V: TRBV5-4; DNA: TGTGCCAGCAGCTTTCCTAGCGGGGACAATGAGCAGTTCTTC; CDR3: CASSFPSGDNEQFF
size: -; D: TRBD2; J: TRBJ2-6; V: TRBV18; DNA: TGTGCCAGCTCACCGTCAGCGGGGGGCTCTGGGGCCAACGTCCTGACTTTC; CDR3: CASSPSAGGSGANVLTF
size: -; D: -; J: TRBJ2-7; V: TRBV28; DNA: TGTGCCAGCAGTTTGGACAACTCCTACTCCTACGAGCAGTACTTC; CDR3: CASSLDNSYSYEQYF
size: once; D: -; J: TRBJ2-5; V: TRBV2; DNA: TGTGCCAGCAGAACAGAAGAGACCCAGTACTTC; CDR3: CASRTEETQYF
size: -; D: TRBD1; J: TRBJ1-1; V: TRBV14; DNA: TGTGCCAGCAGCCTGACAGGGTCGGTGATCACTGAAGCTTTCTTT; CDR3: CASSLTGSVITEAFF
size: -; D: -; J: TRBJ2-1; V: TRBV28; DNA: TGTGCCAGCGGTACAGCGGGTAACAATGAGCAGTTCTTC; CDR3: CASGTAGNNEQFF
size: -; D: -; J: TRBJ2-7; V: TRBV5-4; DNA: TGTGCCAGCAGCCAAGACTTAACGGCGGGACTGCCCTACGAGCAGTACTTC; CDR3: CASSQDLTAGLPYEQYF
size: -; D: -; J: TRBJ2-1; V: TRBV11-1; DNA: TGTGCCAGCAGCCCTCGTAGAAGCTCCTACAATGAGCAGTTCTTC; CDR3: CASSPRRSSYNEQFF
size: -; D: -; J: TRBJ2-2; V: TRBV10-2; DNA: TGCGCCAGCAGGGGATTGACTACCAGCCCGGAGCTGTTTTTT; CDR3: CASRGLTTSPELFF
size: -; D: TRBD2; J: TRBJ2-3; V: TRBV11-1; DNA: TGTGCCAGCAGCAAGGGCGCTAGCGGGAGCACAGATACGCAGTATTTT; CDR3: CASSKGASGSTDTQYF
size: -; D: -; J: TRBJ2-7; V: TRBV5-4; DNA: TGTGCCAGCAGCTTAGACAGAGCCTACGAGCAGTACTTC; CDR3: CASSLDRAYEQYF
size: -; D: -; J: TRBJ2-5; V: TRBV2; DNA: TGTGCCAGCGCGTTGGGTGGGGGAGAGACCCAGTACTTC; CDR3: CASALGGGETQYF
size: -; D: -; J: TRBJ2-7; V: TRBV6-6; DNA: TGTGCCAGCAGTTACAAGGGACTGAGCTCCTACGAGCAGTACTTC; CDR3: CASSYKGLSSYEQYF
size: -; D: -; J: TRBJ2-7; V: TRBV7-9; DNA: TGTGCCAGCAGAAGTGACAGGCCGGGGGACGAGCAGTACTTC; CDR3: CASRSDRPGDEQYF
size: -; D: -; J: TRBJ2-5; V: TRBV18; DNA: TGTGCCAGCTCCAAATCCCAATCGGGAAAGGGAGAGACCCAGTACTTC; CDR3: CASSKSQSGKGETQYF
size: -; D: -; J: TRBJ2-2; V: TRBV12-5; DNA: TGTGCTAGTGGTTTGGTCTTGTCGAACACCGGGGAGCTGTTTTTT; CDR3: CASGLVLSNTGELFF
size: once; D: TRBD2; J: TRBJ2-1; V: TRBV9; DNA: TGTGCCAGCAGCGTAGGGCTAGCGGGTCACTACAATGAGCAGTTCTTC; CDR3: CASSVGLAGHYNEQFF
size: -; D: -; J: TRBJ1-4; V: TRBV5-1; DNA: TGCGCCAGCAGCTTGGGTGCCAGATCTAATGAAAAACTGTTTTTT; CDR3: CASSLGARSNEKLFF
size: -; D: -; J: TRBJ2-1; V: TRBV6-5; DNA: TGTGCCAGCAGAAACGGGGGTGACGAGCAGTTCTTC; CDR3: CASRNGGDEQFF
size: -; D: TRBD2; J: TRBJ2-3; V: TRBV10-1; DNA: TGCGCCAGCAGTGAGCCCGGGACTAGCGGGGCCGCAGATACGCAGTATTTT; CDR3: CASSEPGTSGAADTQYF
size: -; D: TRBD2; J: TRBJ2-1; V: TRBV7-9; DNA: TGTGCCAGCAGCCCATACGAAGGGACTAGCGTTACAATGAAGCAGTTCTTC; CDR3: CASSPYEGTSVTMKQFF
size: -; D: -; J: TRBJ2-3; V: TRBV6-6; DNA: TGTGCCAGCAGTTACTTTCTGGGAACAGATACGCAGTATTTT; CDR3: CASSYFLGTDTQYF
size: -; D: -; J: TRBJ2-3; V: TRBV19; DNA: TGTGCCAGTAGGAGAGGGACAACTAGCACAGATACGCAGTATTTT; CDR3: CASRRGTTSTDTQYF
size: -; D: -; J: TRBJ2-1; V: TRBV7-9; DNA: TGTGCCAGCAGCGCGACAGACTACCTTACCCAATACAATGAGCAGTTCTTC; CDR3: CASSATDYLTQYNEQFF
size: -; D: TRBD1; J: TRBJ1-3; V: TRBV19; DNA: TGTGCCAGTACCGACTCGACAGGGATCTCTGGAAACACCATATATTTT; CDR3: CASTDSTGISGNTIYF
size: -; D: -; J: TRBJ1-5; V: TRBV19; DNA: TGTGCCAGTAGTACGACGCCTTACAGGGTGGGGACCGACAATCAGCCCCAGCATTTT; CDR3: CASSTTPYRVGTDNQPQHF
size: -; D: TRBD1; J: TRBJ2-6; V: TRBV12-5; DNA: TGTGCTAGTGGTTCGGGACAGGGAAGCTCTGGGGCCAACGTCCTGACTTTC; CDR3: CASGSGQGSSGANVLTF
size: -; D: -; J: TRBJ1-3; V: TRBV29-1; DNA: TGCAGCGTGCAAACACAGGAGTACTCTGGAAACACCATATATTTT; CDR3: CSVQTQEYSGNTIYF
size: -; D: -; J: TRBJ1-5; V: TRBV28; DNA: TGTGCCAGCAGTTTCTCAGGGGCGGGTCAGCCCCAGCATTTT; CDR3: CASSFSGAGQPQHF
size: -; D: -; J: TRBJ2-7; V: TRBV7-2; DNA: TGTGCCAGCAGCTTAGACATCCCGGACGAGCAGTACTTC; CDR3: CASSLDIPDEQYF
size: -; D: -; J: TRBJ2-7; V: TRBV27; DNA: TGTGCCAGCAACAATCTCAGGGGGGCTTACGAGCAGTACTTC; CDR3: CASNNLRGAYEQYF
size: -; D: TRBD1; J: TRBJ1-1; V: TRBV27; DNA: TGTGCCAGCAGTCGAGGACAGGGTTCCGCTTTCTTT; CDR3: CASSRGQGSAFF
size: -; D: TRBD1; J: TRBJ1-5; V: TRBV2; DNA: TGTGCCAGCCGGACAGGCGCATATAGCAATCAGCCCCAGCATTTT; CDR3: CASRTGAYSNQPQHF
size: -; D: TRBD2; J: TRBJ2-2; V: TRBV9; DNA: TGTGCCAGCAGCGTAGTCGGGAGGGCCGTCACCGGGGAGCTGTTTTTT; CDR3: CASSVVGRAVTGELFF
size: -; D: -; J: TRBJ1-5; V: TRBV6-5; DNA: TGTGCCAGCAGTTGGGGAGGCAATCAGCCCCAGCATTTT; CDR3: CASSWGGNQPQHF
size: once; D: -; J: TRBJ1-4; V: TRBV19; DNA: TGTGCCAGTGCCAGTGGGCAGGTGTCTAATGAAAAACTGTTTTTT; CDR3: CASASGQVSNEKLFF
size: -; D: TRBD2; J: TRBJ2-7; V: TRBV14; DNA: TGTGCCAGCAGCCAAGATCGGGGCCTAGCGGGACCCGAGCAGTACTTC; CDR3: CASSQDRGLAGPEQYF